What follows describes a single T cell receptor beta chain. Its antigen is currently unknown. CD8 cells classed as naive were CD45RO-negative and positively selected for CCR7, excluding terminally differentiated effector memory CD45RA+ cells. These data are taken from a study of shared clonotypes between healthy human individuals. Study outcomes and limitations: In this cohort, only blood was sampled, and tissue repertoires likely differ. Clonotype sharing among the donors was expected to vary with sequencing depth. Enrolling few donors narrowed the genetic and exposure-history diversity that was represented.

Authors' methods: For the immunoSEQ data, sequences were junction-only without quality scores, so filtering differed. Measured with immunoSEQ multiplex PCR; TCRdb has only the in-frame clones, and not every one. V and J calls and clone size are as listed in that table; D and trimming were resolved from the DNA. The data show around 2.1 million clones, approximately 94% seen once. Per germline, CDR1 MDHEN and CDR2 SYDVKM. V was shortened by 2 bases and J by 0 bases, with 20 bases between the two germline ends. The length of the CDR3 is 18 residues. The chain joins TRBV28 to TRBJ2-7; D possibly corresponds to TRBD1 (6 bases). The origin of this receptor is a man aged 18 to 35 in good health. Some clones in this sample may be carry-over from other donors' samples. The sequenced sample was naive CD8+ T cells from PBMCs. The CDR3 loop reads CASSLEVGGDTSSYEQYF. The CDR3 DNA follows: TGTGCCAGCAGTTTAGAAGTCGGTGGGGACACGAGCTCCTACGAGCAGTACTTC.